These T cell receptor beta chains were read from a single sample in a study of blood T cell repertoires in COVID-19. Data came from immunoSEQ multiplex PCR; TCRdb stores just in-frame clones and leaves some out. The sample lists about 210,000 clones; 82% were seen once. Source material: peripheral blood. Receptor source: a woman aged 55-70 years with COVID-19, enrolled during active disease. Each CDR3 is given with its conserved first and last residue. D genes are given only for firm matches. Clone size, where shown, is once, few, many, or a class for clones that have expanded.

v_gene,abundance,j_gene,d_gene,CDR3aa,CDR3nt
TRBV7-9,once,TRBJ1-1,TRBD1,CASSYSRQGGTEAFF,TGTGCCAGCAGCTACAGTAGACAGGGAGGAACTGAAGCTTTCTTT
TRBV7-9,.,TRBJ2-1,.,CASSCPPAVPYNEQFF,TGTGCCAGCAGCTGCCCCCCAGCGGTCCCCTACAATGAGCAGTTCTTC
TRBV11-1,once,TRBJ2-1,.,CASSSRLTGEQFF,TGTGCCAGCAGCTCTCGCCTAACTGGTGAGCAGTTCTTC
TRBV5-4,.,TRBJ1-2,.,CASSLVDGYGYTF,TGTGCCAGCAGCTTGGTTGACGGGTATGGCTACACCTTC
TRBV14,.,TRBJ1-2,.,CASSQDSVPPLSYGYTF,TGTGCCAGCAGCCAAGACAGCGTCCCGCCTTTATCCTATGGCTACACCTTC
TRBV9,.,TRBJ2-1,.,CASSVYPRKAGRNNEQFF,TGTGCCAGCAGCGTTTACCCAAGGAAGGCAGGGAGGAACAATGAGCAGTTCTTC
TRBV6-6,.,TRBJ1-5,.,CASRMGLQGEQPQHF,TGTGCCAGCAGGATGGGACTACAGGGTGAGCAGCCCCAGCATTTT
TRBV20-1,.,TRBJ2-3,.,CSASYVLSQLADTQYF,TGCAGTGCTAGTTATGTTCTATCCCAACTAGCAGATACGCAGTATTTT
TRBV24-1,.,TRBJ2-3,.,CATSDFASLARAGTDTQYF,TGTGCCACCAGTGATTTTGCCAGCTTAGCCCGAGCGGGCACAGATACGCAGTATTTT
TRBV6-5,.,TRBJ1-1,.,CASSYSGGLSTEAFF,TGTGCCAGCAGTTACTCCGGGGGGCTCTCCACTGAAGCTTTCTTT
TRBV28,.,TRBJ1-6,TRBD1,CASSYRGFGNSPLHF,TGTGCCAGCAGTTACAGGGGATTCGGTAATTCACCCCTCCACTTT
TRBV5-1,.,TRBJ2-2,TRBD2,CASSNLRGGGTGELFF,TGCGCCAGCAGCAACCTACGGGGGGGCGGAACCGGGGAGCTGTTTTTT
TRBV6-2/TRBV6-3,.,TRBJ2-2,.,CASSFLPRFTGELFF,TGTGCCAGCAGTTTCCTCCCGAGGTTCACCGGGGAGCTGTTTTTT
TRBV20-1,.,TRBJ1-2,.,CSASGAGQREGGYTF,TGCAGTGCTAGTGGCGCCGGACAGAGGGAGGGTGGCTACACCTTC
TRBV27,once,TRBJ1-6,TRBD1,CASSAGTGPPLHF,TGTGCCAGCAGTGCCGGGACAGGGCCACCCCTCCACTTT
TRBV6-2/TRBV6-3,.,TRBJ2-7,.,CASSYSIIYRDIDYEQYF,TGTGCCAGCAGTTACTCGATTATTTACAGGGACATCGACTACGAGCAGTACTTC